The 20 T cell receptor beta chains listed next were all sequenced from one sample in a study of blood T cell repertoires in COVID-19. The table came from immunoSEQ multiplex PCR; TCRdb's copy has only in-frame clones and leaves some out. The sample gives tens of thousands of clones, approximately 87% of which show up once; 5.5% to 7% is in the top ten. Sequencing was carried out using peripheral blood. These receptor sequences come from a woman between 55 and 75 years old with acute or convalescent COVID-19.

The CDR3 DNA sequence: TGTGCCATCTCGAGTGGCCTAGCGGGAGCCGGGGGTGAGCAGTTCTTC. Translated, it gives CAISSGLAGAGGEQFF. The chain has TRBV10-3 and TRBJ2-1; 10 nucleotides agree with TRBD2. This CDR3 has 16 amino acids. Looked up from germline, CDR1 is ENHRY and CDR2 is SYGVKD. V lost 8 bases to trimming and J lost 9 bases; unmatched junction nucleotides: 16.

The CDR3 DNA reads as TGTGCCAGCAGCCCGTACGAGCAGTACTTC. It translates to CASSPYEQYF. V and J are TRBV3-1 (or the pseudogene TRBV3-2) and TRBJ2-7; no definite D call. Trimming cost V 4 bases and J 4 bases, with 2 bases left between them. The CDR3 has 10 amino acids. The germline V gene has CDR1 LGHDT and CDR2 YNNKEL (reference sequence).

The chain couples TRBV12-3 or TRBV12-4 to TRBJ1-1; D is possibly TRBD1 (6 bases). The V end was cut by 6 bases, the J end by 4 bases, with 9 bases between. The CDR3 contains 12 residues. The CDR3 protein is CASSTGITEAFF. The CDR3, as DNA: TGTGCCAGCAGCACAGGGATCACTGAAGCTTTCTTT.

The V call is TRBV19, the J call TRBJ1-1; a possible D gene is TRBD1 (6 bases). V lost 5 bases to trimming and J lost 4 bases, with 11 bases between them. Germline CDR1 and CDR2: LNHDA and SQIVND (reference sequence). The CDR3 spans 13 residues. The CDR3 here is CASSYVRGTEAFF. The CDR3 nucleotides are TGTGCCAGTAGTTATGTCAGGGGCACTGAAGCTTTCTTT.

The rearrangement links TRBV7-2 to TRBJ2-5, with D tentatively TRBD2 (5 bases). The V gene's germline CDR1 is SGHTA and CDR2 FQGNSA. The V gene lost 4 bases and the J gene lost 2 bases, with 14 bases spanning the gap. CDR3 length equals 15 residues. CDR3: CASSSLGGLQETQYF. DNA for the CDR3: TGTGCCAGCAGCTCCTTGGGCGGGCTACAAGAGACCCAGTACTTC.

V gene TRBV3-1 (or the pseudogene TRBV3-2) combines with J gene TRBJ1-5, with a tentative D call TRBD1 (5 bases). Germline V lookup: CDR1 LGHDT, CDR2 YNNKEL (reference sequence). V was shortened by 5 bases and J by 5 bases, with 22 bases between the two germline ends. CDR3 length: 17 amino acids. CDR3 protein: CASSDTGPIFGHQPQHF. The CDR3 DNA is TGTGCCAGCAGCGACACAGGTCCCATTTTTGGTCATCAGCCCCAGCATTTT.

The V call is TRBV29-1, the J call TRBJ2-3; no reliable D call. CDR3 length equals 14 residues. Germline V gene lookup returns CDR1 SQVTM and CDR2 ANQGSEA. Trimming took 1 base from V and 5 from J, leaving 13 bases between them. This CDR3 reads CSVEAGASGDTQYF. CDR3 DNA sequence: TGCAGCGTTGAAGCTGGTGCCTCGGGAGATACGCAGTATTTT.

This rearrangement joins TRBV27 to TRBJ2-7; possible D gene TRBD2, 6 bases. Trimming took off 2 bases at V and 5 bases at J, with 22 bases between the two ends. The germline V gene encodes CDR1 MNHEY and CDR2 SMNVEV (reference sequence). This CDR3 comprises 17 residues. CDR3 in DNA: TGTGCCAGCAGTTTAATCTCCGGGCCCAGGAGGGTAGACGAGCAGTACTTC. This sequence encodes CASSLISGPRRVDEQYF.

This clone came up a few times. The chain's CDR3 is CASSGGLTGQEINGYTF. CDR3 in DNA: TGTGCCAGCAGCGGGGGGTTGACAGGACAGGAGATTAATGGCTACACCTTC. The chain carries TRBV9 and TRBJ1-2, with 7 bases matching TRBD1. V was clipped by 3 bases and J by 6 bases; unmatched bases: 17. Per germline, CDR1 SGDLS and CDR2 YYNGEE. The CDR3 loop spans 17 amino acids.

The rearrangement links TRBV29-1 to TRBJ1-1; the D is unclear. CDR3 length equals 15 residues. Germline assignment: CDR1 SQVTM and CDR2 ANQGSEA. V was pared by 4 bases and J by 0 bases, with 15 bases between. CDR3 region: CSVVRPGGLNTEAFF. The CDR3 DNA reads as TGCAGCGTTGTTCGACCAGGAGGTTTGAACACTGAAGCTTTCTTT.

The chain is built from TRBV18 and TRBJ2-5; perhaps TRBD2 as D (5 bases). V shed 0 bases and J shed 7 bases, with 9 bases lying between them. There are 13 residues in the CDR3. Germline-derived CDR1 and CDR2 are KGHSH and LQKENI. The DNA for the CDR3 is TGTGCCAGCTCACCACCGGCGGAGGTGACCCAGTACTTC. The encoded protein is CASSPPAEVTQYF. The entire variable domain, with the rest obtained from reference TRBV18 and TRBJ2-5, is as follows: NAGVMQNPRHLVRRRGQEARLRCSPMKGHSHVYWYRQLPEEGLKFMVYLQKENIIDESGMPKERFSAEFPKEGPSILRIQQVVRGDSAAYFCASSPPAEVTQYFGPGTRLLVL.

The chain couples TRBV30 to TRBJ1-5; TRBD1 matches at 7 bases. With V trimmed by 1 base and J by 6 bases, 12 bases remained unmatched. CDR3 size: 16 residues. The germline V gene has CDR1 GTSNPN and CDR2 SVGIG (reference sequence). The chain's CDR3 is CAWSAETGRMGQPQHF. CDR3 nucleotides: TGTGCCTGGAGTGCGGAGACAGGGAGGATGGGTCAGCCCCAGCATTTT.

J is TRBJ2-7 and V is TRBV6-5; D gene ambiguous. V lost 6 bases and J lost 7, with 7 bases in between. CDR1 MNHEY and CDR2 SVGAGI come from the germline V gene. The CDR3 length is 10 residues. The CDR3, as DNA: TGTGCCAGCAGCCGTCGGGAGCAGTACTTC. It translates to CASSRREQYF.

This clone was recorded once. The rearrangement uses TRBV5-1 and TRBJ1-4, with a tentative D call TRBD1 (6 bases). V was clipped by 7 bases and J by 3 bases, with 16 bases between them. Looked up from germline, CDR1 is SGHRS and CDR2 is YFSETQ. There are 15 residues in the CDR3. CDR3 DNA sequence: TGCGCCAGCCGTTTTGGGGGCAGACCTAATGAAAAACTGTTTTTT. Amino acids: CASRFGGRPNEKLFF.

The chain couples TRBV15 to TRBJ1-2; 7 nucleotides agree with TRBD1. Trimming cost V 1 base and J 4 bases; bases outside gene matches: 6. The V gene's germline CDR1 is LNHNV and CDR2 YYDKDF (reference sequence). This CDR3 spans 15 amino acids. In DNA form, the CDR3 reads TGTGCCACCAGCAGAGGACAGGGCTTTGGCTATGGCTACACCTTC. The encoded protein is CATSRGQGFGYGYTF.

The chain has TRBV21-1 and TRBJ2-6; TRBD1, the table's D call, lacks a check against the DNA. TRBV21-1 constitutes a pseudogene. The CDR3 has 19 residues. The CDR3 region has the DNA TGTGCCAGCAGCCATCCCCGAGGACAGACTTTATCTGGGGCCAACGTCCTGACTTTC. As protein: CASSHPRGQTLSGANVLTF.

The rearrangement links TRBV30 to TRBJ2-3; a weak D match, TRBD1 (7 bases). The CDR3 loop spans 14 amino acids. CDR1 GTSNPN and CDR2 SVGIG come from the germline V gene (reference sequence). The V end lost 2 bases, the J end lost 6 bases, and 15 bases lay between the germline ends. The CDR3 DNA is TGTGCCTGGAGTTCTTGGGCAGGGGGGGATACGCAGTATTTT. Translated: CAWSSWAGGDTQYF.

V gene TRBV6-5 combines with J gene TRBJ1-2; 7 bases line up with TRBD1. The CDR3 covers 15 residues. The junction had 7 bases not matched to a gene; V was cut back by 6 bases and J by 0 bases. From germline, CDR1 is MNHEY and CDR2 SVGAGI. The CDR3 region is CASSFGRGANYGYTF. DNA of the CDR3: TGTGCCAGCAGCTTCGGCAGGGGGGCTAACTATGGCTACACCTTC.

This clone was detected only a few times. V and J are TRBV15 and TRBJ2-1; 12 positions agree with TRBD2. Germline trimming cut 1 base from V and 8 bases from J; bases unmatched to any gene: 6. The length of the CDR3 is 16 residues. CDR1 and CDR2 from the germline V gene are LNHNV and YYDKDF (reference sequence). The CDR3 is CATSRGTSGNSDEQFF. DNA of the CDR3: TGTGCCACCAGCAGAGGGACTAGCGGGAATTCGGATGAGCAGTTCTTC.

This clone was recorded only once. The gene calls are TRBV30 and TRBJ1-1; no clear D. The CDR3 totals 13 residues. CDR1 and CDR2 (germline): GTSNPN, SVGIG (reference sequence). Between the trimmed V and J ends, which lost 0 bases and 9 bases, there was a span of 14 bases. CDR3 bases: TGTGCCTGGAGTGTACTCTCGACAAGAAAAGCTTTCTTT. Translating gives CAWSVLSTRKAFF.